This is a list of T cell receptor beta chains from one sample in a study of T-cell reconstitution after alpha-beta-depleted transplantation in children. Each CDR3 protein gets one entry after TCRdb re-called the PCR reads with MiXCR. The sample contains about 540,000 distinct CDR3 sequences, 18% of which appear only once. Sequencing was performed on PBMCs from the stem cell graft donor, taken from the stem cell graft. These receptors all stem from a human donor who donated a stem cell graft to a child with acute lymphoblastic leukemia. Both conserved end residues are part of each CDR3. Each record gives: D gene, J gene, V gene, clone size, CDR3 protein, CDR3 DNA. The D gene is left open where the match is weak. Where a row states a size, it is once, few, many or the class of an expanded clone; other rows omit it.

>TRBD2|TRBJ2-3|TRBV11-2|few
CASSSPIGAGETDTQYF
TGTGCCAGCAGCTCCCCAATCGGGGCGGGAGAAACAGATACGCAGTATTTT
>NA|TRBJ2-1|TRBV18|few
CASSPLSWTDEQFF
TGTGCCAGCTCACCACTTTCGTGGACGGATGAGCAGTTCTTC
>TRBD2|TRBJ2-7|TRBV30|few
CAWNRGEGNYEQYF
TGTGCCTGGAACCGCGGGGAGGGGAACTACGAGCAGTACTTC
>NA|TRBJ2-3|TRBV5-1|NA
CASRLWVTDTQYF
TGCGCCAGCAGGCTGTGGGTAACAGATACGCAGTATTTT
>TRBD2|TRBJ2-1|TRBV10-2|NA
CASAAFSSLAGVRDEQFF
TGCGCCAGCGCCGCCTTTAGTAGTCTAGCGGGAGTACGGGATGAGCAGTTCTTC
>NA|TRBJ1-5|TRBV7-9|NA
CASSSRGAGNQPQHF
TGTGCCAGCAGCTCCCGGGGGGCAGGTAATCAGCCCCAGCATTTT
>TRBD2|TRBJ2-1|TRBV18|few
CASSQGLAGAFDEQFF
TGTGCCAGCTCCCAAGGACTAGCGGGAGCATTTGATGAGCAGTTCTTC
>NA|TRBJ2-3|TRBV4-1|many
CASSPRFLEGDTQYF
TGCGCCAGCAGCCCCCGATTCCTAGAGGGAGATACGCAGTATTTT
>NA|TRBJ1-2|TRBV5-5|NA
CASSLETGAGHYGYTF
TGTGCCAGCAGCTTGGAGACGGGGGCAGGACACTATGGCTACACCTTC
>NA|TRBJ2-7|TRBV5-8|few
CASSRRKPSYEQYF
TGTGCCAGCAGCCGACGGAAGCCCTCCTACGAGCAGTACTTC
>NA|TRBJ2-7|TRBV7-9|few
CASSLVRGLAYEQYF
TGTGCCAGCAGCTTAGTAAGGGGACTCGCCTACGAGCAGTACTTC
>NA|TRBJ2-1|TRBV29-1|NA
CSVLTGSDNEQFF
TGCAGCGTGTTGACGGGGTCGGACAATGAGCAGTTCTTC
>NA|TRBJ2-3|TRBV5-1|NA
CASSFRDFPTDTQYF
TGCGCCAGCAGCTTCCGGGACTTCCCCACAGATACGCAGTATTTT
>NA|TRBJ2-7|TRBV20-1|NA
CSASSAVGQYEQYF
TGCAGTGCTAGTTCCGCGGTGGGTCAGTACGAGCAGTACTTC
>NA|TRBJ1-5|TRBV6-1|NA
CASSALGVRSNQPQHF
TGTGCCAGCAGTGCTCTGGGCGTAAGGAGCAATCAGCCCCAGCATTTT
>TRBD2|TRBJ2-3|TRBV9|few
CASSVLAGITDTQYF
TGTGCCAGCAGCGTCCTAGCGGGAATAACAGATACGCAGTATTTT
>NA|TRBJ1-2|TRBV6-1|few
CASLKWPYGYTF
TGTGCCAGCCTGAAATGGCCATATGGCTACACCTTC
>TRBD1|TRBJ1-1|TRBV9|few
CASSGTGEAFF
TGTGCCAGCAGCGGGACAGGTGAAGCTTTCTTT
>NA|TRBJ2-7|TRBV18|NA
CASSEDWSSYEQYF
TGTGCCAGCTCGGAAGACTGGTCCTCCTACGAGCAGTACTTC
>NA|TRBJ1-1|TRBV4-1|NA
CASSHFLRRGLSTEAFF
TGCGCCAGCAGCCATTTCCTTCGACGGGGCCTGAGCACTGAAGCTTTCTTT
>TRBD2|TRBJ2-2|TRBV12-3/TRBV12-4|NA
CASSLLAANTGELFF
TGTGCCAGCAGTTTACTAGCGGCGAACACCGGGGAGCTGTTTTTT
>NA|TRBJ1-2|TRBV12-3/TRBV12-4|few
CASSWYRANYGYTF
TGTGCCAGCAGTTGGTACAGAGCTAACTATGGCTACACCTTC
>NA|TRBJ2-1|TRBV5-1|few
CASSLHPGANNEQFF
TGCGCCAGCAGCTTGCACCCCGGGGCTAACAATGAGCAGTTCTTC
>NA|TRBJ2-1|TRBV19|few
CASSLEGRNEQFF
TGTGCCAGTAGCCTGGAGGGCCGCAATGAGCAGTTCTTC
>NA|TRBJ2-1|TRBV12-3/TRBV12-4|few
CASSFVLATYNEQFF
TGTGCCAGCAGTTTTGTCCTAGCGACCTACAATGAGCAGTTCTTC
>NA|TRBJ2-1|TRBV12-5|NA
CASGLVLGTSRGNEQFF
TGTGCTAGTGGTTTGGTACTAGGGACCTCAAGGGGCAATGAGCAGTTCTTC
>TRBD1|TRBJ1-1|TRBV2|NA
CASSENRGRGNTEAFF
TGTGCCAGCAGTGAAAACAGGGGCAGGGGGAACACTGAAGCCTTCTTT
>TRBD2|TRBJ2-5|TRBV7-9|few
CASSLRFSGRETQYF
TGTGCCAGCAGCTTACGGTTCTCCGGGAGGGAGACCCAGTACTTC
>TRBD1|TRBJ2-2|TRBV5-1|NA
CASSPQDRGATGELFF
TGCGCCAGCAGTCCGCAAGACAGGGGCGCCACCGGGGAGCTGTTTTTT
>TRBD2|TRBJ2-1|TRBV4-1|NA
CASQAGAGVSNEQFF
TGCGCCAGCCAAGCGGGAGCAGGGGTAAGCAATGAGCAGTTCTTC
>NA|TRBJ2-3|TRBV29-1|few
CSVEVGVRGTDTQYF
TGCAGCGTTGAAGTTGGGGTAAGGGGCACAGATACGCAGTATTTT
>NA|TRBJ1-4|TRBV18|NA
CASSSAGANNEKLFF
TGTGCCAGCTCATCCGCAGGGGCCAATAATGAAAAACTGTTTTTT
>NA|TRBJ2-3|TRBV3-1|NA
CASSPLLGIATDTQYF
TGTGCCAGCAGCCCACTTCTAGGAATTGCCACAGATACGCAGTATTTT
>TRBD2|TRBJ2-1|TRBV6-6|few
CASSYRTSHLQFF
TGTGCCAGCAGTTATCGGACTAGCCACCTGCAGTTCTTC
>NA|TRBJ1-5|TRBV5-1|few
CASSLTIGQPQHF
TGCGCCAGCAGCTTGACGATTGGGCAGCCCCAGCATTTT
>NA|TRBJ2-7|TRBV18|few
CASSNRYEQYF
TGTGCCAGCTCCAACCGGTACGAGCAGTACTTC
>NA|TRBJ2-1|TRBV29-1|NA
CSVEGVDRGYNEQFF
TGCAGCGTTGAGGGGGTGGACAGAGGATACAATGAGCAGTTCTTC
>NA|TRBJ1-5|TRBV5-1|few
CASSFDGGDQPQHF
TGCGCCAGCAGCTTCGACGGGGGGGATCAGCCCCAGCATTTT
>TRBD1|TRBJ2-2|TRBV18|NA
CASSPGTGAQGELFF
TGTGCCAGCTCACCCGGGACAGGGGCGCAAGGGGAGCTGTTTTTT
>NA|TRBJ2-1|TRBV6-4|NA
CASSGGFYNEQFF
TGTGCCAGCAGTGGTGGGTTCTACAATGAGCAGTTCTTC
>NA|TRBJ2-1|TRBV29-1|few
CSVRGALHDEQFF
TGCAGCGTTCGGGGGGCGTTGCATGATGAGCAGTTCTTC
>TRBD1|TRBJ2-1|TRBV14|few
CASRKGAAEQFF
TGTGCCAGCAGGAAGGGGGCTGCTGAGCAGTTCTTC